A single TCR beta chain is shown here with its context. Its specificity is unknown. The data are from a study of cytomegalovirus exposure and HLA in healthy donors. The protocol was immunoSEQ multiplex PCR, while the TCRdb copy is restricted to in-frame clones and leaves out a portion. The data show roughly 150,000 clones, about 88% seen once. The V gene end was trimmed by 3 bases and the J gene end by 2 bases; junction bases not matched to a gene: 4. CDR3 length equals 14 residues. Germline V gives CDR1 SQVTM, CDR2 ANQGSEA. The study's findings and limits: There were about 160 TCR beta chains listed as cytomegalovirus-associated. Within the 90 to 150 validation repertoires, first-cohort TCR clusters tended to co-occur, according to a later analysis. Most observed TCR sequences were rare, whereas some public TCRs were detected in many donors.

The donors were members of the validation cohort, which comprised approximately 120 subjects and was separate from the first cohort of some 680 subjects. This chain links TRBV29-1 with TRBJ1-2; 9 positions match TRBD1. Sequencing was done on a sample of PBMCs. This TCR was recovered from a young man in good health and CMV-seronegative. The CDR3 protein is CSVEYGQGNYGYTF. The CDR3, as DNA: TGCAGCGTTGAGTACGGACAGGGGAACTATGGCTACACCTTC. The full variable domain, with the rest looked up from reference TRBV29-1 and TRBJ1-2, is SAVISQKPSRDICQRGTSLTIQCQVDSQVTMMFWYRQQPGQSLTLIATANQGSEATYESGFVIDKFPISRPNLTFSTLTVSNMSPEDSSIYLCSVEYGQGNYGYTFGSGTRLTVV.